This T cell receptor (beta chain) is from a study of T cell responses to AZD1222 COVID-19 vaccine. Findings and limits, study-wide: Reportedly, nearly half the spike-specific TCRs target unmutated variant regions. Spike-specific TCRs gained breadth and depth after people received two AZD1222 doses.

Trimming left V 4 bases short and J 6 bases short, with 19 bases between. The V gene's germline CDR1 is SGHNT and CDR2 YYREEE (reference sequence). This CDR3 spans 15 amino acids. In the case of this clone: Antigen unknown.

TCRdb's table, derived via immunoSEQ multiplex PCR, lists solely in-frame clones and lacks some. Of about 69,000 clones in the sample, approximately 87% were seen once. This material consisted of peripheral blood, taken 28 days after the second AZD1222 dose. The origin of this receptor is an adult who received the AZD1222 COVID-19 vaccine. The J gene is TRBJ1-2, the V gene TRBV5-4, with D tentatively TRBD1 (5 bases). For the CDR3, the DNA is TGTGCCAGCAGCCCCCCGGGACGGCGGGAGGATGGCTACACCTTC. Amino acid sequence: CASSPPGRREDGYTF.